This T cell receptor beta chain was sequenced in a study of CD8+CD57+ T cells in acquired aplastic anemia (dated by TCRdb to between 2018 and 2020). Background on the whole study: A mean of approximately 3 ug of DNA, ranging from about 0.19 to 27.4 ug, was extracted from sorted CD4+ and CD8+ cells. A CD8+CD57+ expansion meant a frequency higher than the mean frequency seen in healthy subjects.

Patients chosen for sequencing had shown expansion of CD8+CD57+ cells by flow cytometry. Severe acquired aplastic anemia was diagnosed in all patients according to International Study of Aplastic Anemia and Agranulocytosis and Camitta criteria. Patients had received no therapy at the time of blood sampling. The study deep-sequenced TCR repertoires of sorted CD4+ and CD8+ blood T cells from severe aplastic anemia patients and healthy subjects. In the USA, patient enrollment took place under clinicaltrials.gov protocols 00001620, 01623167, 00001397, 00071045, 00081523 and 00961064. Ficoll-Paque density gradient centrifugation was used to isolate peripheral blood mononuclear cells. Before DNA extraction, CD4+ and CD8+ T cells were sorted with FACS or magnetic beads. The CDR3 sequence holds 15 residues, the cysteine and phenylalanine included. The kept DNA is CDR3 alone, 45 bases in frame from the first base. V is cut back by 1 base and J by 2 bases, with 3 bases in the junction unmatched. CDR1 and CDR2, looked up from the germline V gene (reference sequence), are LNHNV and YYDKDF.

This clonotype has just a few counts. The antigen it binds to is not known. Base qualities are not provided; no much larger clone lies one nucleotide away. Genomic DNA served as template for TCR beta VDJ combination and CDR3 sequence profiling. An Illumina HiSeq 2000 was the platform used for TCR repertoire sequencing. The original pipeline was this. TRBV/TRBJ rearrangement plots, CDR3 size and DJ length profiles, and Simpson's diversity index were used to assess repertoires. The immunodominant clone was defined as the most abundant DNA sequence in deep sequencing data. CDR3 amino acid sequences were checked for sharing across subjects and were also compared against the VDJdb database and published repertoires. TCRdb redid the processing of the public reads, applying fastp at Q25 and MiXCR, and retained in-frame beta chains. Merged by CDR3 protein, the rows form single entries marked with the most common genes and DNA. Here the V and J calls rest on TCRdb's processing, not on the authors' analysis. The sample table contains over 150,000 distinct CDR3 sequences; only one count was recorded for 48% of them. The top ten hold 13% of the sample.

The full study reports these points: Around 28 CD8+ CDR3 sequences were found to be shared between patients and controls, but these sequences appeared to be highly expressed in patients and within the immunodominant clones of the patients. Patients and healthy controls showed no significant difference in CD8+ Simpson's diversity (P=0.060).

The clonotype originates from a human donor with aplastic anemia. The sequencing input was sorted CD4+, CD8+, or CD8+CD57+ T cells (not recorded which) from PBMCs. Recombination joined TRBV15 with TRBJ2-7; 9 bases in the middle match TRBD2. For the CDR3, the sequence is CATSRVRGGPYEQYF. The nucleotides are TGTGCCACCAGCAGAGTGCGGGGGGGTCCCTACGAGCAGTACTTC.